The 12 T cell receptor beta chains given below trace back to one sample, sequenced in a study of tumor-infiltrating lymphocytes in primary liver carcinoma. Constant-region priming of about 500 ng total RNA yielded TCR beta cDNA. It was through three nested multiplex PCR rounds of slightly modified ARM-PCR that TCR beta libraries arose. Investigators reported that the first two PCR rounds, at roughly 11 cycles each, used TRBV1-TRBV30 forward primers with a C-beta reverse primer. MiXCR, run by TCRdb on the multiplex PCR reads, gives a single entry per CDR3 protein. The table has over 95,000 distinct CDR3 sequences, 55% to 75% seen once. The roughly 18-32 mg bulk tissue piece was not sorted before simultaneous RNA and DNA extraction. The sequenced sample consisted of liver tumor tissue from sampling region 5. Regarding subset: tumor region T5, tumor centre. The receptors derive from a woman aged 55-69 years with primary liver carcinoma and hepatitis B virus infection.

In the case of this clonotype: One end of the junction fails to match germline, which may point to a read error. CDR3 coding DNA: TGTGCTAGTGGTTTGATAGGACAGGGGTACGAACAGTACTTC. Its protein is CASGLIGQGYEQYF. The chain joins TRBV12-5 to TRBJ2-7, with 9 bases lining up with TRBD1. Looked up from germline, CDR1 is LGHNT and CDR2 is FRNRAP. The CDR3 length is 14 residues.

In regard to this clonotype: With a much larger clone just one base away, this may be a read error. The chain joins TRBV28 to TRBJ2-3; tentative D call: TRBD1 (5 bases). The J call may be incorrect, as the DNA end agrees better with TRBJ1-5. Germline V gene sequence: CDR1 MDHEN, CDR2 SYDVKM. CDR3 length: 16 residues. In nucleotides, the CDR3 is TGTGCCAGCAGTTTGGGGGGGGTCATGGGCACAGATACGCAGCATTTT. It is translated as CASSLGGVMGTDTQHF.

For this clonotype: A read error may account for a junction end that differs from germline. The V call is TRBV11-2, the J call TRBJ2-1; no clear D gene. CDR3 length: 14 amino acids. Germline V gene data show CDR1 as SGHAT and CDR2 as FQNNGV. This CDR3 is CAISLALIYNEQFF. The CDR3 DNA sequence: TGTGCCATCAGCTTAGCCCTTATCTACAATGAGCAGTTCTTC.

This clonotype has just a few counts. One base away lies a much larger clone, so this may be a sequencing read error. The V gene is TRBV5-5, the J gene TRBJ1-1, with D possibly being TRBD1 (5 bases). Per germline, CDR1 SGHKS and CDR2 YYEKEE (reference sequence). This CDR3 is built from 12 residues. The CDR3, as DNA: TGTGCCAGCGGCTTGGAGGGACCCGAAGCTTTCTTT. Protein sequence: CASGLEGPEAFF.

Of note for this clonotype: This may be a read error, as it is one base from a much larger clone. The V gene is TRBV5-1, the J gene TRBJ2-3; 7 nucleotides line up with TRBD1. In germline, CDR1 is SGHRS, CDR2 YFSETQ. The CDR3 contains 14 residues. V gave up 4 bases and J gave up 3 bases; unmatched junction bases: 5. CDR3 nucleotide sequence: TGCGCCAGCAGCCCCGGGACAGCAACAGATACGCAGTATTTT. As protein: CASSPGTATDTQYF.

Regarding this clonotype: Germline and junction disagree at one end, which may indicate a read error. This chain joins TRBV6-2 or TRBV6-3 and TRBJ1-2; 7 positions match TRBD1. The CDR3 runs 15 residues. The germline V gene encodes CDR1 MNHEY and CDR2 SVGEGT. The CDR3 bases are TGTGCCAGCAGTTACTCGGGGACAGTTTTCTATGGCTACATCTTC. Translated: CASSYSGTVFYGYIF.

As for this clonotype: As the CDR3 is not closed by the conserved phenylalanine or tryptophan, this likely results from a read error. V usage is TRBV11-2 and J usage is TRBJ2-3; a weak D match, TRBD2 (6 bases). Trimming left V 4 bases short and J 4 bases short, with 18 bases between. Per germline, CDR1 SGHAT and CDR2 FQNNGV. CDR3 length: 16 residues. CDR3 sequence: CASSWGRQWAADTQYL. In DNA, the CDR3 is TGTGCCAGCAGCTGGGGGAGGCAGTGGGCGGCAGATACGCAGTATTTA.

This chain connects TRBV14 to TRBJ2-7, with TRBD2 matching over 7 bases. Germline V lookup: CDR1 SGHDN, CDR2 FVKESK. This CDR3 comprises 14 residues. The J segment lost 3 bases and the V segment lost 3 bases, leaving 5 bases of the junction unmatched. CDR3 DNA sequence: TGTGCCAGCAGCCAGGGGACGGGGGGCTACGAGCAGTACTTC. It codes for CASSQGTGGYEQYF.

This clonotype was seen just once. This is likely a read error, given that the CDR3 carries no conserved phenylalanine or tryptophan at its end. The chain links TRBV11-2 to TRBJ2-3; 7 positions match TRBD2. This CDR3 has 17 amino acids. Per germline, CDR1 SGHAT and CDR2 FQNNGV. The V segment lost 1 base and the J segment 5 bases; nucleotides outside the gene matches: 12. The CDR3, as DNA: TGTGCCAGCAGCTTAGGGGGACTAACGTACGCGTTAGATACGCAGTATGTT. Protein: CASSLGGLTYALDTQYV.

The chain couples TRBV5-4 to TRBJ2-6, with 11 bases identical to TRBD2. Per the germline V gene, CDR1 is SGHNT and CDR2 is YYREEE (reference sequence). V lost 3 bases and J lost 2; bases outside the gene matches: 7. CDR3 length equals 18 residues. CDR3 DNA: TGTGCCAGCAGCTCGGGCCTAGCGGGAGGAACTGGGGCCAACGTCCTGACTTTC. Its protein is CASSSGLAGGTGANVLTF.

Concerning this clonotype: Sequence at one end of the junction differs from germline and may be a read error. This sequence joins TRBV12-5 and TRBJ2-6; possibly TRBD1 for D (5 bases). Germline CDR1 reads LGHNT; CDR2 reads FRNRAP. The CDR3 loop spans 14 amino acids. The CDR3 DNA reads as TGTGCTAGTGTCTCAGGCTCTGGGGCCAACATCCTGACTTTC. Encoded protein: CASVSGSGANILTF.

As to this clonotype: The final CDR3 position lacks the conserved phenylalanine or tryptophan, pointing to a likely read error. The J gene is TRBJ1-1, the V gene TRBV25-1; weak D call: TRBD1 (5 bases). The CDR3 runs 15 residues. V was trimmed by 1 base and J by 2 bases, leaving 11 bases between them. The germline gives CDR1 MGHDK, CDR2 SYGVNS. CDR3 coding DNA: TGTGCCAGCAGTGAATTTCGGGGCGGAAACACTGAAGCTTTCATT. As protein: CASSEFRGGNTEAFI.